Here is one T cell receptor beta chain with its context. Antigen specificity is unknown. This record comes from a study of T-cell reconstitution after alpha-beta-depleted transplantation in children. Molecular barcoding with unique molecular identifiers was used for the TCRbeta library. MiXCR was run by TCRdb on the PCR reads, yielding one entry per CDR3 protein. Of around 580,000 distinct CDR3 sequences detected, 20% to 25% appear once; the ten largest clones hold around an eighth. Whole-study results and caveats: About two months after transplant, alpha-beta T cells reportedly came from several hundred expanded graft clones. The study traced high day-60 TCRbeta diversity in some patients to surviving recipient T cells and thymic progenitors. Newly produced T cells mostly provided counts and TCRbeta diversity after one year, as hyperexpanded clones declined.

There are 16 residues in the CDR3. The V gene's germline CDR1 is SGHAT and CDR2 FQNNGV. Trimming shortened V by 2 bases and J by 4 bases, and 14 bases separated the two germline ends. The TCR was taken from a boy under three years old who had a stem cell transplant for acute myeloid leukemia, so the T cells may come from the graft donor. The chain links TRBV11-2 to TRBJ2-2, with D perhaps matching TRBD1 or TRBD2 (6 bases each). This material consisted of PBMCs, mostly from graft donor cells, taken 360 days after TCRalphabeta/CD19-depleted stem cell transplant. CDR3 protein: CASSLSSGGSTGELFF. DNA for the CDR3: TGTGCCAGCAGCTTATCCTCCGGGGGCTCCACCGGGGAGCTGTTTTTT.